These 26 T cell receptor beta chains originate from one sample sequenced in a study of blood T cell repertoires in COVID-19 (dated by TCRdb to about 2020). Library prep was done by the immunoSEQ multiplex PCR assay. The immuneACCESS repertoire file appears here via TCRdb, limited to in-frame rearrangements. These files lack a portion of the clones; in checked studies, under half of the deficit traces to unresolved V genes, and the cause of the others is not known. For this sample the table gives approximately 140,000 clones, of which 85% to 90% were detected only once. 1.5% of the sample is taken by the ten largest. The material sequenced was peripheral blood. These receptors were obtained from a woman aged 60-75 years with acute or convalescent COVID-19.

The V gene is TRBV7-2, the J gene TRBJ1-6, with TRBD1 as a possible D gene (6 bases). The CDR3 is made up of 14 amino acids. Germline V gene lookup returns CDR1 SGHTA and CDR2 FQGNSA. V lost 6 bases, J lost 7 bases, and 13 bases lay in between. The chain's CDR3 is CASSSDRLNSPLHF. CDR3 nucleotides: TGTGCCAGCAGTTCTGACAGGCTGAATTCACCCCTCCACTTT.

The V and J genes are TRBV6-5 and TRBJ2-7; TRBD1 matches at 10 bases. CDR1 is MNHEY, CDR2 SVGAGI, per germline. The CDR3 runs to 15 residues. Unmatched junction bases numbered 6, after V lost 3 bases and J lost 4 bases. CDR3 DNA: TGTGCCAGCAGTTATGGTGCGGGACAGGGGTACGAGCAGTACTTC. Encoded protein: CASSYGAGQGYEQYF.

V usage is TRBV19 and J usage is TRBJ1-5; 7 bases match TRBD1. CDR3 length equals 13 residues. The V gene end was trimmed by 9 bases and the J gene end by 6 bases; junction bases not matched to a gene: 8. Germline-derived CDR1 and CDR2 are LNHDA and SQIVND (reference sequence). The CDR3 DNA is TGTGCCAGCAACCCCGGACAGGCTCAGCCCCAGCATTTT. It is translated as CASNPGQAQPQHF.

The chain uses TRBV27 and TRBJ2-7, with TRBD1 matching 8 bases. V was clipped by 3 bases and J by 3 bases; unmatched bases: 4. This CDR3 is built from 14 residues. From germline, CDR1 is MNHEY and CDR2 SMNVEV (reference sequence). Here the CDR3 reads CASSFGRGLYEQYF. The CDR3 DNA follows: TGTGCCAGCAGTTTTGGCAGGGGGCTCTACGAGCAGTACTTC.

The J gene is TRBJ1-4, the V gene TRBV5-6; perhaps TRBD1 as D (5 bases). Germline assignment: CDR1 SGHDT and CDR2 YYEEEE. The V end lost 0 bases, the J end lost 0 bases, and 12 bases lay between the germline ends. The length of the CDR3 is 17 residues. The CDR3 reads CASSLGLGLPTNEKLFF. The CDR3 DNA reads TGTGCCAGCAGCTTGGGTTTGGGGCTGCCAACTAATGAAAAACTGTTTTTT.

The chain links TRBV15 to TRBJ2-1; 11 positions match TRBD2. The CDR3 has 19 amino acids. Germline CDR1 LNHNV, CDR2 YYDKDF (reference sequence). The V and J ends lost 1 base and 6 bases, in that order; junction bases with no gene match: 14. CDR3 nucleotide sequence: TGTGCCACCAGCAGAGCGACTAGCGGGGCAGGCATTAGGGGCAATGAGCAGTTCTTC. Translation: CATSRATSGAGIRGNEQFF. Complete variable domain (other parts from reference TRBV15 and TRBJ2-1): DAMVIQNPRYQVTQFGKPVTLSCSQTLNHNVMYWYQQKSSQAPKLLFHYYDKDFNNEADTPDNFQSRRPNTSFCFLDIRSPGLGDTAMYLCATSRATSGAGIRGNEQFFGPGTRLTVL.

The chain is built from TRBV18 and TRBJ1-1, with 7 nucleotides matching TRBD1. CDR1 and CDR2 (germline): KGHSH, LQKENI. This CDR3 contains 13 residues. Trimming took 2 bases from V and 8 from J; bases not matched to a gene: 5. In nucleotides, the CDR3 is TGTGCCAGCTCACCAAATGACAGGGTGGAAGCTTTCTTT. Protein sequence: CASSPNDRVEAFF.

Only a few counts were recorded for this clone. The chain links TRBV7-9 to TRBJ2-5, with 8 bases lining up with TRBD1. Losses at the gene ends were 5 bases for V and 5 bases for J; bases not matched to a gene: 10. This CDR3 comprises 15 residues. Germline-derived CDR1 and CDR2 are SEHNR and FQNEAQ (reference sequence). The CDR3 reads CASSPPTTGVETQYF. The CDR3, as DNA: TGTGCCAGCAGCCCCCCCACGACAGGGGTCGAGACCCAGTACTTC.

This chain joins TRBV15 and TRBJ1-2; no clear D gene. CDR1 LNHNV and CDR2 YYDKDF come from the germline V gene (reference sequence). This CDR3 has 15 amino acids. V dropped 0 bases and J dropped 6 bases, with 14 bases sitting between them. CDR3 sequence: CATSRDIEQTDGYTF. The DNA of the CDR3 is TGTGCCACCAGCAGAGATATCGAACAGACCGATGGCTACACCTTC.

The rearrangement joins TRBV7-9 to TRBJ2-7; maybe TRBD1 (7 bases). Deletions cut 3 bases from V and 3 bases from J, with 12 bases between. The CDR3 has 14 amino acids. Germline V lookup: CDR1 SEHNR, CDR2 FQNEAQ (reference sequence). CDR3: CASSFRQGGYEQYF. The CDR3 coding sequence is TGTGCCAGCAGCTTTCGACAGGGAGGCTACGAGCAGTACTTC.

This clone was seen a single time. V is TRBV4-3 and J is TRBJ1-2, with D unclear. This CDR3 is 15 amino acids long. Trimming took 1 base from V and 6 from J, leaving 15 bases between them. Per germline, CDR1 LGHNA and CDR2 YSLEER. CDR3 protein: CASSQGVEGAHGYTF. The CDR3 nucleotides are TGCGCCAGCAGCCAAGGGGTTGAGGGAGCCCATGGCTACACCTTC.

The J gene is TRBJ1-5, the V gene TRBV30; the D gene is possibly TRBD1 (5 bases). The V end was cut by 5 bases, the J end by 2 bases, with 10 bases between. The CDR3 loop spans 13 amino acids. Germline lookup yields CDR1 GTSNPN and CDR2 SVGIG (reference sequence). In DNA form, the CDR3 reads TGTGCCTGGTGGGGCGAAGGCAATCAGCCCCAGCATTTT. Translated, it gives CAWWGEGNQPQHF.

The genes are TRBV5-6 and TRBJ2-7; 10 nucleotides align to TRBD2. The V gene's germline CDR1 is SGHDT and CDR2 YYEEEE. This CDR3 region has 16 residues. V trimming: 4 bases; J trimming: 2 bases; junction bases outside the gene matches: 9. The CDR3 protein is CASSTNLAGDTYEQYF. The CDR3 region has the DNA TGTGCCAGCAGCACTAACCTAGCGGGGGATACCTACGAGCAGTACTTC.

The chain joins TRBV6-5 to TRBJ2-1, with 13 bases fitting TRBD2. The trim removed 6 bases at V and 5 bases at J, leaving 4 bases unmatched. CDR3 length equals 15 residues. CDR1 and CDR2 (germline): MNHEY, SVGAGI. The CDR3 is CASRLGTSGNNEQFF. The DNA for the CDR3 is TGTGCCAGCAGACTCGGGACTAGCGGGAACAATGAGCAGTTCTTC.

The genes are TRBV20-1 and TRBJ1-2; 8 bases fit TRBD1. Germline lookup yields CDR1 DFQATT and CDR2 SNEGSKA (reference sequence). This CDR3 is 16 amino acids long. V was pared by 3 bases and J by 4 bases, with 13 bases of the junction left unmatched. CDR3 loop: CSASDPGGASSYGYTF. In DNA, the CDR3 is TGCAGTGCTAGTGACCCAGGGGGCGCAAGTAGCTATGGCTACACCTTC.

V gene TRBV7-3 combines with J gene TRBJ2-1; 9 bases match TRBD2. The V gene's germline CDR1 is SGHTA and CDR2 FQGTGA. The length of the CDR3 is 17 residues. Losses at the gene ends were 3 bases for V and 7 bases for J; bases not matched to a gene: 13. The chain's CDR3 is CASSLLLPGLATNEQFF. The CDR3 region has the DNA TGTGCCAGCAGCTTGCTCCTTCCGGGACTAGCAACGAATGAGCAGTTCTTC.

This clone was seen a few times. The rearrangement uses TRBV18 and TRBJ2-1; 7 bases fit TRBD1. CDR1 is KGHSH and CDR2 is LQKENI in the germline V gene. CDR3 length: 16 amino acids. V dropped 3 bases and J dropped 4; count of bases not matched to a gene: 9. CDR3 protein: CASSPSGTENYNEQFF. The CDR3 DNA reads as TGTGCCAGCTCACCTTCCGGGACAGAGAATTACAATGAGCAGTTCTTC.

This chain connects TRBV29-1 to TRBJ1-1; 7 bases are shared with TRBD1. V shed 5 bases and J 5 bases; nucleotides not matched to a gene: 8. The germline CDR1 and CDR2 sequences are SQVTM and ANQGSEA. There are 13 residues in the CDR3. The CDR3 is CSVMSQGETEAFF. The CDR3 region has the DNA TGCAGCGTTATGTCGCAGGGGGAGACTGAAGCTTTCTTT.

The chain combines TRBV7-3 with TRBJ1-1; tentative D call: TRBD1 (6 bases). V shed 5 bases and J shed 1 base, with 11 bases lying between them. Germline CDR1 reads SGHTA; CDR2 reads FQGTGA. This CDR3 region has 14 residues. The CDR3 sequence: CASSPTQGNTEAFF. The CDR3 nucleotides are TGTGCCAGCAGCCCTACACAGGGGAACACTGAAGCTTTCTTT.

The chain recombines TRBV11-2 with TRBJ2-2; unclear D gene. Germline V gene data show CDR1 as SGHAT and CDR2 as FQNNGV. The CDR3 sequence is 14 residues long. V was cut by 2 bases and J by 3 bases, with 7 bases left in between. CDR3 in amino acids: CASSLIRYTGELFF. The CDR3 nucleotides are TGTGCCAGCAGCTTAATCCGGTACACCGGGGAGCTGTTTTTT. Full variable domain (outside the CDR3, taken from reference TRBV11-2 and TRBJ2-2): EAGVAQSPRYKIIEKRQSVAFWCNPISGHATLYWYQQILGQGPKLLIQFQNNGVVDDSQLPKDRFSAERLKGVDSTLKIQPAKLEDSAVYLCASSLIRYTGELFFGEGSRLTVL.

V usage is TRBV7-3 and J usage is TRBJ2-3, with D tentatively TRBD1 (6 bases). CDR1 and CDR2 from the germline V gene are SGHTA and FQGTGA. V was clipped by 7 bases and J by 3 bases, with 11 bases between them. The CDR3 extends over 13 amino acids. The CDR3 region is CASKQGNTDTQYF. Here the CDR3 DNA reads TGTGCCAGCAAGCAGGGGAATACAGATACGCAGTATTTT. The variable domain in full, completed from reference TRBV7-3 and TRBJ2-3, reads GAGVSQTPSNKVTEKGKYVELRCDPISGHTALYWYRQSLGQGPEFLIYFQGTGAADDSGLPNDRFFAVRPEGSVSTLKIQRTERGDSAVYLCASKQGNTDTQYFGPGTRLTVL.

The chain is built from TRBV30 and TRBJ1-2; tentatively, D is TRBD1 (6 bases). Germline V lookup: CDR1 GTSNPN, CDR2 SVGIG (reference sequence). This CDR3 has 12 amino acids. Trimming removed 3 bases at V and 8 bases at J, with 13 bases between. Here the CDR3 reads CAWSGQGPGYTF. The CDR3 DNA sequence: TGTGCCTGGAGCGGGCAGGGGCCCGGCTACACCTTC.

This chain connects TRBV24-1 to TRBJ1-5, with D hard to call. CDR1 is KGHDR and CDR2 is SFDVKD in the germline V gene. Trimming stripped 3 bases from V and 4 bases from J, with 12 bases between. The CDR3 spans 15 residues. The DNA for the CDR3 is TGTGCCACCAGTGATGCCCGTCCAGAAAATCAGCCCCAGCATTTT. Translating it yields CATSDARPENQPQHF.

This clone was seen only once. CDR3 in amino acids: CASSQPTTGTEAFF. CDR3 DNA: TGTGCCAGCAGTCAACCTACGACAGGGACTGAAGCTTTCTTT. The chain has TRBV6-6 and TRBJ1-1; 7 positions agree with TRBD1. The CDR3 is made up of 14 amino acids. After removal of 5 bases from V and 5 bases from J, the junction contained 8 bases not matched to a gene. Germline V gene data show CDR1 as MNHNY and CDR2 as SVGAGI (reference sequence).

The V gene is TRBV6-1, the J gene TRBJ1-1, with 8 bases that match TRBD1. The CDR3 totals 13 residues. Per the germline V gene, CDR1 is MNHNS and CDR2 is SASEGT. After removal of 2 bases from V and 10 bases from J, the junction contained 6 bases not matched to a gene. The DNA for the CDR3 is TGTGCCAGCAGTGAACGGGGGACAGGAGGAGCTTTCTTT. Translation gives CASSERGTGGAFF.

This chain joins TRBV28 and TRBJ1-2; 7 positions match TRBD1. CDR1 and CDR2 from the germline V gene are MDHEN and SYDVKM. This CDR3 has 14 residues. With V trimmed by 3 bases and J by 1 base, 2 bases remained unmatched. CDR3 sequence reads: CASSFAGGNYGYTF. CDR3 in DNA: TGTGCCAGCAGTTTTGCAGGGGGTAACTATGGCTACACCTTC.